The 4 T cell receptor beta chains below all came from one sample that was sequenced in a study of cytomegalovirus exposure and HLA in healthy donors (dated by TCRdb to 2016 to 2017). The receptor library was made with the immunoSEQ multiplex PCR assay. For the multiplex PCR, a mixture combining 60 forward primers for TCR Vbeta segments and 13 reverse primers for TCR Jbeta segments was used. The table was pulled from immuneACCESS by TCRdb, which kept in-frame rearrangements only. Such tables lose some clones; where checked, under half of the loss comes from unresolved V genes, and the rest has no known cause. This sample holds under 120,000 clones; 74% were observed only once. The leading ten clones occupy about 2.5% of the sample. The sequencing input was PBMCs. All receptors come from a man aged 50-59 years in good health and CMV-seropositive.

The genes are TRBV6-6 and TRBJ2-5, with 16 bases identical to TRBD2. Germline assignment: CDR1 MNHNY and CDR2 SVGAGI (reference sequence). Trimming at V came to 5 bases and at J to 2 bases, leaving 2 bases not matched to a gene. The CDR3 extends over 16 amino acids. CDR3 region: CASSPGLAGGQETQYF. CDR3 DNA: TGTGCCAGCAGTCCGGGACTAGCGGGGGGGCAAGAGACCCAGTACTTC.

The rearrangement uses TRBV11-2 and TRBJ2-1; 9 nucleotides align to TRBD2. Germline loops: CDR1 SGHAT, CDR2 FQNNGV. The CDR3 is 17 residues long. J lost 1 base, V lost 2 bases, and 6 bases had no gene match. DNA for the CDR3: TGTGCCAGCAGCTTAATGGCTAGCGGGGCGTCCTACAATGAGCAGTTCTTC. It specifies CASSLMASGASYNEQFF.

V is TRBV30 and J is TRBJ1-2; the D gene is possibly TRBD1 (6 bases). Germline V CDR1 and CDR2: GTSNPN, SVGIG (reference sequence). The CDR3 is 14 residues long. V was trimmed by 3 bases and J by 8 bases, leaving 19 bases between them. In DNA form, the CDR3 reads TGTGCCTGGAGCAGCGGGGGGCGCTTTGGAGGCTACACCTTC. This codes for CAWSSGGRFGGYTF.

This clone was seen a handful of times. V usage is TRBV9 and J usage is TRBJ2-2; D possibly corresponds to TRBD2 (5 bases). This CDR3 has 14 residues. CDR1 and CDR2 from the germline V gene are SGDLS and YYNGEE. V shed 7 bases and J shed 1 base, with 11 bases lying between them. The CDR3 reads CASGGRGNTGELFF. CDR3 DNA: TGTGCCAGCGGCGGGCGAGGGAACACCGGGGAGCTGTTTTTT.